This TCR beta chain stems from a study of shared clonotypes between healthy human individuals. Per the original methods: Junction-only sequences without quality scores were provided by ImmunoSEQ, so filtering was different. Profiling relied on immunoSEQ multiplex PCR, and the TCRdb table lists in-frame clones only, not all of them. V and J calls plus clone size are reproduced from that table; the DNA served to infer D and trimming. The sample shows some 480,000 clones, approximately 79% of them seen only once. The V gene's germline CDR1 is WSHSY and CDR2 SAAADI. V was pared by 0 bases and J by 5 bases, with 8 bases between. The CDR3 is made up of 14 amino acids.

The J gene is TRBJ2-4, the V gene TRBV10-2; D is possibly TRBD2 (6 bases). The specimen sequenced was PBMCs. The receptor comes from a middle-aged woman in good health. Some clones in this sample may be carry-over from other donors' samples. The CDR3 sequence: CASSESGTQNIQYF. The DNA of the CDR3 is TGCGCCAGCAGTGAGTCTGGGACTCAAAACATTCAGTACTTC.